Below, one TCR beta chain is given with its context. CDR3 length: 13 residues. V was clipped by 4 bases and J by 5 bases, with 6 bases between them. Germline CDR1 reads MNHEY; CDR2 reads SMNVEV (reference sequence). The method was immunoSEQ multiplex PCR; TCRdb's version includes in-frame clones alone and lacks a portion of them. The sample lists nearly 55,000 clones, roughly nine tenths occurring once. The data are from a study of blood T cell repertoires in COVID-19. About the research overall: Spain, Italy and the United States supplied samples that represented acute and convalescent COVID-19.

This receptor was identified in a woman in her sixties with active or convalescent COVID-19. Sample: peripheral blood. The V gene is TRBV27, the J gene TRBJ1-6; no definite D call. The CDR3 coding sequence is TGTGCCAGCAGTTCACTCGATAATTCACCCCTCCACTTT. This encodes CASSSLDNSPLHF.